The clone carrying this T cell receptor (beta chain) has only one observation. This CDR3 contains 14 residues. The ends were cut back, 0 bases at V and 6 bases at J, with 9 bases in the middle. Per the germline V gene, CDR1 is KGHSH and CDR2 is LQKENI. This record belongs to a study of technical replicates of blood from a few donors. Produced via immunoSEQ multiplex PCR; TCRdb's table is partial and in-frame only. The profile shows 60,000 to 90,000 clones, roughly 90% of them singletons. This TCR derives from a human donor in good health. Sequencing was carried out using T cells isolated from PBMCs. The genes are TRBV18 and TRBJ2-1, with D unclear. CDR3 amino acids: CASSPPGLFNEQFF. The CDR3 DNA reads as TGTGCCAGCTCACCACCCGGGTTGTTCAATGAGCAGTTCTTC.